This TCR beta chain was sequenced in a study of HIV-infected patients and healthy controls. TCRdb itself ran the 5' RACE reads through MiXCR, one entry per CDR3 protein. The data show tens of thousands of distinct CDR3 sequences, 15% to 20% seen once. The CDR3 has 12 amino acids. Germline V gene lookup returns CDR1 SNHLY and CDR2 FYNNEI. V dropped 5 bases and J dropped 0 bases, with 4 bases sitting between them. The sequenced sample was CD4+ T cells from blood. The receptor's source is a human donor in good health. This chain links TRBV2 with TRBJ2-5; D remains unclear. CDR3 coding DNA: TGTGCCAGCAGTAGGTACCAAGAGACCCAGTACTTC. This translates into CASSRYQETQYF.